This T cell receptor beta chain emerged from a study of blood T cell repertoires in COVID-19. Method: immunoSEQ multiplex PCR; TCRdb's copy keeps in-frame clones and lacks some. This table has about 200,000 clones, 80% to 90% appearing once. The CDR3 sequence is 18 residues long. From germline, CDR1 is WSHSY and CDR2 SAAADI. The V and J ends lost 2 bases and 4 bases, in that order; junction bases with no gene match: 15. The source material was PBMCs or T cells enriched from blood (not recorded which). The TCR originated in a woman in her 40s with acute COVID-19. V and J are TRBV10-2 and TRBJ1-2; 8 bases map to TRBD1. The CDR3 is CASSELFPRQGSGYGYTF. In DNA, the CDR3 is TGCGCCAGCAGTGAGCTCTTTCCCCGACAGGGGAGTGGCTATGGCTACACCTTC.